This TCR beta chain was recorded in a study of beta chain features in type 1 diabetes. The wider study: Examination covered under 120 million sorted cells spanning all samples.

Every bit of the isolated RNA underwent reverse transcription, so sequencing read expressed TCRB transcripts. The method was immunoSEQ multiplex PCR; TCRdb's version includes in-frame clones alone and lacks a portion of them. The data contain 300,000 to 350,000 clones, less than 10% of them seen just once; the ten biggest clones take up less than 0.45%. CDR1 is DFQATT and CDR2 is SNEGSKA in the germline V gene (reference sequence). V gave up 7 bases and J gave up 5 bases, with 11 bases separating them. CDR3 length equals 11 residues. The J gene is TRBJ2-5, the V gene TRBV20-1; D is possibly TRBD1 (5 bases). The sequence was collected from a young woman in good health. Sequencing was performed on central memory CD4+ T cells from blood. This CDR3 is CSVQSGETQYF. CDR3 DNA sequence: TGCAGTGTTCAGTCAGGGGAGACCCAGTACTTC.